A single sample gave rise to the 19 T cell receptor beta chains below, sequenced in a study of blood T cells in healthy people across ages. A sample-barcoded 5' primer and a J-beta primer mix were used in a second PCR of roughly 6 to 11 cycles. TCRdb recomputed calls from the 5' RACE reads with MiXCR, one row per CDR3 protein. The sample holds over 750,000 distinct CDR3 sequences; roughly 25% are singletons and the top ten take more than 8%. The same data also went into a second study, on T cells of mothers and their children.

Sequences were obtained from blood. The receptors stem from a boy under 18 in good health.

The chain recombines TRBV4-3 with TRBJ2-1; D is perhaps TRBD2 (6 bases). The CDR3 is made up of 14 amino acids. V was shortened by 1 base and J by 8 bases, with 12 bases between the two germline ends. CDR1 and CDR2 (germline): LGHNA, YSLEER. The CDR3 is CASSQVSGVHEQFF. The CDR3 coding sequence is TGCGCCAGCAGCCAAGTATCGGGGGTTCATGAGCAGTTCTTC.

This clonotype was counted a few times. In DNA, the CDR3 is TGTGCCACCAGTGATTCAGGGACCTACGAGCAGTACTTC. The encoded protein is CATSDSGTYEQYF. The gene calls are TRBV24-1 and TRBJ2-7, with a possible D match to TRBD1 (5 bases). This CDR3 region has 13 residues. The germline CDR1 and CDR2 sequences are KGHDR and SFDVKD. Deletions cut 2 bases from V and 2 bases from J, with 6 bases between.

Only a few counts were recorded for this clonotype. The V call is TRBV6-1, the J call TRBJ1-2, with D tentatively TRBD1 (6 bases). Germline V gives CDR1 MNHNS, CDR2 SASEGT. CDR3 length: 15 residues. Trimming stripped 1 base from V and 0 bases from J, with 9 bases between. The CDR3 loop is CASSEGRTANYGYTF. The DNA of the CDR3 is TGTGCCAGCAGTGAAGGGCGGACAGCTAACTATGGCTACACCTTC.

In its sample, this clonotype was seen a few times. The chain links TRBV29-1 to TRBJ2-7; D remains ambiguous. The V gene lost 2 bases and the J gene lost 0 bases, with 8 bases spanning the gap. The CDR3 extends over 13 amino acids. Germline V gene data show CDR1 as SQVTM and CDR2 as ANQGSEA. CDR3 nucleotide sequence: TGCAGCGTTGAACACGGCCACTCCTACGAGCAGTACTTC. Translation: CSVEHGHSYEQYF.

The chain links TRBV15 to TRBJ2-2; D not resolved. With 3 bases removed from V and 5 bases from J, the gap between germline ends came to 16 bases. CDR1 is LNHNV, CDR2 YYDKDF, per germline (reference sequence). The length of the CDR3 is 16 residues. The CDR3 DNA reads as TGTGCCACCAGCAGTGGAAGACCCATAGGGACCGGGGAGCTGTTTTTT. Amino acids: CATSSGRPIGTGELFF.

The table lists this clonotype with many counts. The gene calls are TRBV5-6 and TRBJ2-4, with 7 bases fitting TRBD1. The V gene's germline CDR1 is SGHDT and CDR2 YYEEEE. Losses at the gene ends were 1 base for V and 12 bases for J; bases not matched to a gene: 7. The CDR3 has 13 amino acids. The CDR3 DNA sequence: TGTGCCAGCAGCTTGTCCGACAGGGATTCTCAGTACTTC. Its protein product is CASSLSDRDSQYF.

This chain links TRBV20-1 with TRBJ2-1; 10 bases agree with TRBD2. CDR1 and CDR2 from the germline V gene are DFQATT and SNEGSKA (reference sequence). The CDR3 consists of 15 residues. With V trimmed by 5 bases and J by 4 bases, 8 bases remained unmatched. The CDR3 loop is CSAQTGTSAYNEQFF. The DNA for the CDR3 is TGCAGTGCTCAAACCGGGACTAGCGCATACAATGAGCAGTTCTTC.

The chain carries TRBV6-2 or TRBV6-3 and TRBJ1-1; D not certain. Trimming pared 0 bases from V and 1 base from J, leaving 6 bases between. The CDR3 runs to 14 residues. Germline lookup yields CDR1 MNHEY and CDR2 SVGEGT. The CDR3 DNA is TGTGCCAGCAGTTACTCGGCCGCGAACACTGAAGCTTTCTTT. Encoded protein: CASSYSAANTEAFF.

This chain connects TRBV29-1 to TRBJ2-5, with 8 bases that match TRBD2. The assigned J gene may be wrong: the sequence end matches TRBJ2-7 better. This CDR3 is 15 amino acids long. Germline V gene data show CDR1 as SQVTM and CDR2 as ANQGSEA. The chain's CDR3 is CSVTIGGLESYEQYF. CDR3 DNA: TGCAGCGTTACGATCGGGGGACTAGAATCCTACGAGCAGTACTTC.

The V and J genes are TRBV10-3 and TRBJ2-5; D may be TRBD1 (5 bases). The CDR3 extends over 13 amino acids. The germline V gene has CDR1 ENHRY and CDR2 SYGVKD. Trimming pared 5 bases from V and 0 bases from J, leaving 7 bases between. The CDR3 nucleotides read TGTGCCATCAGTCCGGACAACCAAGAGACCCAGTACTTC. This sequence encodes CAISPDNQETQYF.

This clonotype was seen more than once but under ten times. The V and J genes are TRBV28 and TRBJ2-4; D is perhaps TRBD1 or TRBD2 (5 bases each). This CDR3 is 15 amino acids long. V was clipped by 2 bases and J by 8 bases, with 16 bases between them. CDR1 MDHEN and CDR2 SYDVKM come from the germline V gene. In DNA form, the CDR3 reads TGTGCCAGCAGTTTAGAGGTTGGGCAGGGAGACATTCAGTACTTC. Protein sequence: CASSLEVGQGDIQYF.

The chain combines TRBV6-6 with TRBJ1-1; D gene ambiguous. Germline V lookup: CDR1 MNHNY, CDR2 SVGAGI (reference sequence). Between the trimmed V and J ends, which lost 0 bases and 7 bases, there was a span of 15 bases. The CDR3 sequence is 15 residues long. The CDR3 DNA is TGTGCCAGCAGTTACTCGTCGTGGGAAACCCTTGAAGCTTTCTTT. It yields the protein CASSYSSWETLEAFF.

This clonotype was counted a few times. The chain has TRBV29-1 and TRBJ1-2; 7 bases map to TRBD1. J was trimmed by 7 bases and V by 5 bases; bases with no gene match: 7. The CDR3 covers 12 residues. From germline, CDR1 is SQVTM and CDR2 ANQGSEA. CDR3 region: CSVLGTAGGYTF. In nucleotides, the CDR3 is TGCAGCGTTCTCGGGACAGCGGGTGGCTACACCTTC.

This clonotype was recorded a few times. This rearrangement joins TRBV7-8 to TRBJ2-7; D might be TRBD2 (6 bases). CDR1 is SGHVS and CDR2 is FQNEAQ in the germline V gene. The ends were cut back, 3 bases at V and 0 bases at J, with 12 bases in the middle. The CDR3 runs to 15 residues. For the CDR3, the DNA is TGTGCCAGCAGCTTCGAGCCCGGGAGCTCCTACGAGCAGTACTTC. The encoded protein is CASSFEPGSSYEQYF.

The chain employs TRBV9 and TRBJ1-1; D unclear. Germline CDR1 SGDLS, CDR2 YYNGEE. The CDR3 has 13 amino acids. V gave up 2 bases and J gave up 4 bases, with 9 bases separating them. CDR3 DNA sequence: TGTGCCAGCAGCGTTTTAGGAGGCACTGAAGCTTTCTTT. This codes for CASSVLGGTEAFF. The variable domain in full, with the rest retrieved from reference TRBV9 and TRBJ1-1, is DSGVTQTPKHLITATGQRVTLRCSPRSGDLSVYWYQQSLDQGLQFLIQYYNGEERAKGNILERFSAQQFPDLHSELNLSSLELGDSALYFCASSVLGGTEAFFGQGTRLTVV.

This clonotype was seen a few times. This chain uses TRBV27 with TRBJ2-3, with D possibly TRBD2 on 6 matching bases. V lost 5 bases and J lost 8, with 20 bases in between. Germline V gene data show CDR1 as MNHEY and CDR2 as SMNVEV (reference sequence). This CDR3 comprises 15 residues. CDR3 region: CASSKGTALQGTQYF. The CDR3 DNA reads as TGTGCCAGCAGTAAGGGGACTGCGTTGCAGGGTACGCAGTATTTT.

The chain links TRBV5-5 to TRBJ2-4; perhaps TRBD2 as D (6 bases). There are 14 residues in the CDR3. Germline V CDR1 and CDR2: SGHKS, YYEKEE (reference sequence). V lost 0 bases and J 8 bases, leaving 12 bases between the germline ends. The DNA for the CDR3 is TGTGCCAGCAGCTTGGTTGGCTCGGGGGACATTCAGTACTTC. Protein product: CASSLVGSGDIQYF.

The chain is built from TRBV7-9 and TRBJ1-4, with TRBD1 matching 9 bases. The CDR3 is 14 amino acids. V trimming: 7 bases; J trimming: 5 bases; junction bases outside the gene matches: 5. CDR1 and CDR2 (germline): SEHNR, FQNEAQ (reference sequence). CDR3 in amino acids: CASTRQGGNEKLFF. The CDR3 DNA follows: TGTGCCAGCACCCGACAGGGGGGGAATGAAAAACTGTTTTTT.

V gene TRBV13 combines with J gene TRBJ2-5; possibly TRBD1 or TRBD2 for D (5 bases each). The DNA end favors TRBJ2-7, so the J call may be wrong. The CDR3 spans 15 residues. Germline lookup yields CDR1 PRHDT and CDR2 FYEKMQ (reference sequence). CDR3 region: CASSLSEGKSYEQYF. The DNA for the CDR3 is TGTGCCAGCAGCCTCAGTGAGGGGAAATCCTACGAGCAGTACTTC.